The sample holds many counts of the clone carrying this T cell receptor (beta chain). Its antigen is unknown. This record belongs to a study of T-cell reconstitution after alpha-beta-depleted transplantation in children. Trimming removed 0 bases from V and 5 bases from J, with 15 bases in between. This CDR3 spans 16 amino acids. Germline V gene sequence: CDR1 SGHDT, CDR2 YYEEEE. Broader study findings: Newly made T cells mostly supplied T-cell counts and diversity one year after transplant.

TCRbeta library construction was performed incorporating unique molecular identifiers. MiXCR was run by TCRdb on the PCR reads, yielding one entry per CDR3 protein. This sample carries approximately 290,000 distinct CDR3 sequences, under 14% of them seen once, and the ten largest clones take 20% to 25%. The material was peripheral blood, obtained 180 days after TCRalphabeta/CD19-depleted stem cell transplant. The rearrangement links TRBV5-6 to TRBJ2-1; D tentatively fits TRBD1 or TRBD2 (6 bases each). The TCR sequence derives from a male patient between 2 and 10 years old who had a stem cell transplant for chronic granulomatous disease, so the T cells may come from the graft donor. CDR3 in DNA: TGTGCCAGCAGCTTGGGAGGCAGGGGAGGTAACAATGAGCAGTTCTTC. It yields the protein CASSLGGRGGNNEQFF.